These 22 T cell receptor beta chains were sequenced from one sample in a study of T cells expressing NK-cell markers. No DNA is given; TCRdb re-called the 5' RACE reads and lists each CDR3 protein once. This sample contains over 350,000 distinct CDR3 sequences. What was sequenced was blood T cells: a sorted CD56 or NKG2C T cell subset, CD4+ or CD8+ T cells, or bulk PBMC T cells (not recorded which). These receptors all come from a woman between 45 and 60 years old in good health.

The rearrangement uses TRBV20-1 and TRBJ1-1; TCRdb selects TRBD1, and the lack of DNA leaves this call unchecked. The CDR3 is 13 residues long. Germline values: CDR1 DFQATT, CDR2 SNEGSKA (reference sequence). CDR3 in amino acids: CSAGGGRWTEAFF.

J is TRBJ2-7 and V is TRBV7-8. The CDR3 is 15 residues long. Germline assignment: CDR1 SGHVS and CDR2 FQNEAQ. The CDR3 loop is CASSLVQAGLGEQYF.

This sequence joins TRBV29-1 and TRBJ1-2; as DNA is missing, the TRBD1 call by TCRdb cannot be tested. Germline CDR1 SQVTM, CDR2 ANQGSEA. This CDR3 contains 13 residues. The CDR3 sequence is CSVDEGTGKGYTF.

The chain links TRBV9 to TRBJ2-1. In germline, CDR1 is SGDLS, CDR2 YYNGEE. CDR3 length: 16 residues. The CDR3 loop is CASSVKDFPTYNEQFF.

The chain has TRBV4-1 and TRBJ2-5; the TCRdb call, TRBD2, lacks DNA for checking. The germline V gene has CDR1 MGHRA and CDR2 YSYEKL. The CDR3 runs 18 residues. CDR3: CASSQVPSGLADRRTQYF.

This sequence joins TRBV5-1 and TRBJ2-1; TCRdb proposes TRBD2, but this gene call is untestable without DNA. This CDR3 comprises 19 residues. Per the germline V gene, CDR1 is SGHRS and CDR2 is YFSETQ. This chain's CDR3 is CASSLVASGSPRSYNEQFF.

V is TRBV5-1 and J is TRBJ1-5; no DNA is available, so the TRBD1 call from TCRdb remains unchecked. The germline V gene has CDR1 SGHRS and CDR2 YFSETQ. The CDR3 spans 14 residues. The CDR3 sequence: CASSLVGGSQPQHF.

This CDR3 reads CSARVNPADRADSANYGYTF. The genes are TRBV20-1 and TRBJ1-2; TCRdb's D gene call, TRBD1, goes unchecked for lack of DNA. Germline CDR1 DFQATT, CDR2 SNEGSKA (reference sequence). The length of the CDR3 is 20 residues.

The chain is built from TRBV6-6 and TRBJ1-1; TCRdb proposes TRBD1, but this gene call is untestable without DNA. The CDR3 loop spans 13 amino acids. The germline V gene encodes CDR1 MNHNY and CDR2 SVGAGI (reference sequence). The CDR3 spells CASKRGSNTEAFF.

The chain uses TRBV6-5 and TRBJ2-3; the D call from TCRdb, TRBD2, cannot be confirmed without DNA. This CDR3 has 13 residues. Germline V gives CDR1 MNHEY, CDR2 SVGAGI. The CDR3 here is CASSSGSGDTQYF.

The J gene is TRBJ2-1, the V gene TRBV2; as DNA is missing, the TRBD1 call by TCRdb cannot be tested. CDR3 length: 14 residues. The germline V gene encodes CDR1 SNHLY and CDR2 FYNNEI. CDR3 sequence reads: CASKGGLSYNEQFF.

This sequence joins TRBV20-1 and TRBJ2-1. The germline V gene encodes CDR1 DFQATT and CDR2 SNEGSKA (reference sequence). This CDR3 spans 17 amino acids. Here the CDR3 reads CSARQNLHTTAYNEQFF.

The chain links TRBV12-3 or TRBV12-4 to TRBJ2-3; TCRdb picks TRBD1, but there is no DNA to check that call. This CDR3 is 15 amino acids long. The CDR3 protein is CASSLSETQWDTQYF.

The V gene is TRBV5-1, the J gene TRBJ2-7; without DNA, the TCRdb call of TRBD2 cannot be checked. The V gene's germline CDR1 is SGHRS and CDR2 YFSETQ. The CDR3 length is 12 residues. The CDR3 sequence is CASSAGRYEQYF.

The chain's CDR3 is CASSLETRPQETQYF. V is TRBV7-6 and J is TRBJ2-5; TCRdb indicates TRBD2, and absent DNA this call remains unverified. The length of the CDR3 is 15 residues. Germline V gives CDR1 SGHVS, CDR2 FNYEAQ. The full variable domain, in which reference TRBV7-6 and TRBJ2-5 provide the parts outside the CDR3, is GAGVSQSPRYKVTKRGQDVALRCDPISGHVSLYWYRQALGQGPEFLTYFNYEAQQDKSGLPNDRFSAERPEGSISTLTIQRTEQRDSAMYRCASSLETRPQETQYFGPGTRLLVL.

The J gene is TRBJ2-1, the V gene TRBV27. Germline values: CDR1 MNHEY, CDR2 SMNVEV (reference sequence). The CDR3 loop spans 14 amino acids. The CDR3 sequence is CASSFSVTHNEQFF.

The chain joins TRBV7-3 to TRBJ2-1; TCRdb designates TRBD2, a call that cannot be tested without DNA. Germline V lookup: CDR1 SGHTA, CDR2 FQGTGA. CDR3 size: 14 residues. The CDR3 spells CASSFSGGSDEQFF.

V gene TRBV7-9 combines with J gene TRBJ1-1; TCRdb selects TRBD1, and the lack of DNA leaves this call unchecked. The CDR3 has 15 amino acids. Germline assignment: CDR1 SEHNR and CDR2 FQNEAQ (reference sequence). CDR3 region: CASPPAGTMNTEAFF.

V is TRBV7-9 and J is TRBJ2-3. CDR3 length: 15 amino acids. Germline CDR1 reads SEHNR; CDR2 reads FQNEAQ (reference sequence). CDR3: CASSLSPTSTDTQYF.

The V and J genes are TRBV20-1 and TRBJ1-3. The germline gives CDR1 DFQATT, CDR2 SNEGSKA (reference sequence). The CDR3 length is 13 residues. The chain's CDR3 is CSARDLYGNTIYF.

This chain uses TRBV2 with TRBJ2-2. Germline V lookup: CDR1 SNHLY, CDR2 FYNNEI. This CDR3 region has 16 residues. CDR3 residues: CASSDSGITYTGELFF.

The rearrangement joins TRBV9 to TRBJ2-5; TCRdb outputs TRBD2, but without DNA this stays unchecked. Germline assignment: CDR1 SGDLS and CDR2 YYNGEE. The CDR3 is 15 residues long. CDR3 amino acids: CASSVEEGGKQTQYF.